This TCR beta chain stems from a study of blood T cells in healthy people across ages. The sample holds one count of this clonotype. Its antigen is currently unknown. Alongside a J-beta primer mix, a sample-barcoded 5' primer served in a second PCR lasting roughly 7 to 11 cycles. TCRdb recomputed calls from the 5' RACE reads with MiXCR, one row per CDR3 protein. The data show about 1.7 million distinct CDR3 sequences, with roughly 27% seen just once and over 7% held by the top ten. The study, taken as a whole, reports: The study lacked donor CMV status, which possibly confounded expanded clonotype changes. Among long-lived donors, naive CD4+ cells were more numerous and diversity higher than in aged donors.

Trimming took 3 bases from V and 2 from J; bases not matched to a gene: 5. Germline loops: CDR1 SSHAT, CDR2 FNYEAQ (reference sequence). The CDR3 is 15 amino acids. The V gene is TRBV7-7, the J gene TRBJ2-7; 9 nucleotides match TRBD1. This TCR was recovered from a woman between 25 and 40 years old in good health. Material: blood. CDR3 bases: TGTGCCAGCAGCTTCGGGACAGGGCTGACCTACGAGCAGTACTTC. Translated: CASSFGTGLTYEQYF.